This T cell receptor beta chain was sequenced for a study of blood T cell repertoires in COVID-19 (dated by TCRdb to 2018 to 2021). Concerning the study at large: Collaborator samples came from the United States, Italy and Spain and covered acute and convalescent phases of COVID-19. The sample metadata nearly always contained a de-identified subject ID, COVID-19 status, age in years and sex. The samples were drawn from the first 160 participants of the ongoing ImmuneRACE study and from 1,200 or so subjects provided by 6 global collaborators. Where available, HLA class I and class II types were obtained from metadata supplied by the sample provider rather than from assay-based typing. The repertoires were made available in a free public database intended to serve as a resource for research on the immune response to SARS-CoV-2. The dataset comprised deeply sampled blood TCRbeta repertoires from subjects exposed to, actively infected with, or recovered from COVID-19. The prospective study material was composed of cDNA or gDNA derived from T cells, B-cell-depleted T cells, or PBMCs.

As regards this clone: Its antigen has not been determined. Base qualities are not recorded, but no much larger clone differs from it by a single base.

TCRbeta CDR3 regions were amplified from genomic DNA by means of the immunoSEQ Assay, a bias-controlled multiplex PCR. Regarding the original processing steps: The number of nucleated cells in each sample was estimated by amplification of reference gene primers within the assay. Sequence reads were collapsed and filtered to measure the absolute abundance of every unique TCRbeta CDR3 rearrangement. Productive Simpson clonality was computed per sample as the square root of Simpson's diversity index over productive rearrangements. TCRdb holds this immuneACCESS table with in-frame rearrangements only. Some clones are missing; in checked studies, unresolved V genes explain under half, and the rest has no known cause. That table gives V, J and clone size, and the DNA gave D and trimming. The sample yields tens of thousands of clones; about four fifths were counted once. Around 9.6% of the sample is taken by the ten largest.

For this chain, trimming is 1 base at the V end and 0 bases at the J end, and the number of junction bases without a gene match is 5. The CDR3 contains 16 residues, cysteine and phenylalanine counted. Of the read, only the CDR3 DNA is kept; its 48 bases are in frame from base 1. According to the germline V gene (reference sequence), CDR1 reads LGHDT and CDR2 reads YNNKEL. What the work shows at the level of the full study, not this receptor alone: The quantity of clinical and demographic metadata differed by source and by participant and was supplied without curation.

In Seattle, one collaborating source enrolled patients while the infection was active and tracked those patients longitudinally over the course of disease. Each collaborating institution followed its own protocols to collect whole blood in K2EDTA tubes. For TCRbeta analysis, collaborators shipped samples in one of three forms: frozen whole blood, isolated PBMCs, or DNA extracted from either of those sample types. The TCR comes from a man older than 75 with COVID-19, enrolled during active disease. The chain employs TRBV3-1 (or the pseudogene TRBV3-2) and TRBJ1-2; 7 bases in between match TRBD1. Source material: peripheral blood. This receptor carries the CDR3 CASSQGAGGTNYGYTF. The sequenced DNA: TGTGCCAGCAGCCAAGGGGCAGGGGGTACTAACTATGGCTACACCTTC.